A selection of T cell receptor beta chains follows, all from one sample in a study of T cell responses to AZD1222 COVID-19 vaccine. Sequenced by immunoSEQ multiplex PCR; TCRdb stores in-frame clones only, minus some. The repertoire holds 150,000 to 200,000 clones, just over 90% seen once, with roughly 1.6% in the top ten. Material: peripheral blood, obtained on day 0 of AZD1222 vaccination. Receptor source: an adult in good health. Both conserved end residues are part of each CDR3. A D gene is named only where the DNA matches it firmly. Not all rows give a size; the values are once, few, many and, for expanded clones, a class.

J gene: TRBJ1-4
clone size: -
D gene: -
V gene: TRBV5-6
CDR3 DNA: TGTGCCAGCAGCCCAATGACAGTGGCAACTAATGAAAAACTGTTTTTT
CDR3 protein: CASSPMTVATNEKLFF

J gene: TRBJ1-2
clone size: -
D gene: -
V gene: TRBV24-1
CDR3 DNA: TGTGCCACCAGTGATGGAACCGAACTCTACACCTTC
CDR3 protein: CATSDGTELYTF

J gene: TRBJ1-6
clone size: once
D gene: -
V gene: TRBV7-6
CDR3 DNA: TGTGCCAGCAGCCGACCAGGCCGGGCCTCACCCCTCCACTTT
CDR3 protein: CASSRPGRASPLHF

J gene: TRBJ1-1
clone size: once
D gene: -
V gene: TRBV12-3/TRBV12-4
CDR3 DNA: TGTGCCAGCACCTTGACAGGCGAAGCTTTCTTT
CDR3 protein: CASTLTGEAFF

J gene: TRBJ1-6
clone size: -
D gene: TRBD1
V gene: TRBV4-3
CDR3 DNA: TGCGCCAGCAGCCAAGCGGCAGGGGGATCACCCCTCCACTTT
CDR3 protein: CASSQAAGGSPLHF

J gene: TRBJ2-7
clone size: -
D gene: -
V gene: TRBV5-1
CDR3 DNA: TGCGCCAGCAGCTCCGGACCGCCTCTCTCCTACGAGCAGTACTTC
CDR3 protein: CASSSGPPLSYEQYF

J gene: TRBJ1-2
clone size: -
D gene: -
V gene: TRBV28
CDR3 DNA: TGTGCCAGCAGTTTCCAGACTAACTATGGCTACACCTTC
CDR3 protein: CASSFQTNYGYTF

J gene: TRBJ1-2
clone size: -
D gene: TRBD1
V gene: TRBV13
CDR3 DNA: TGTGCCAGCAGAAGGACAGGGGGCCTTGGCTACACCTTC
CDR3 protein: CASRRTGGLGYTF

J gene: TRBJ1-4
clone size: -
D gene: -
V gene: TRBV6-5
CDR3 DNA: TGTGCCAGCAGCCTGACAGTAACTAATGAAAAACTGTTTTTT
CDR3 protein: CASSLTVTNEKLFF

J gene: TRBJ1-2
clone size: -
D gene: -
V gene: TRBV4-3
CDR3 DNA: TGCGCCAGCAGCCAAGAAATGGGCGGCCCCAGGGGCTGGGGCGGCTACACCTTC
CDR3 protein: CASSQEMGGPRGWGGYTF

J gene: TRBJ2-2
clone size: -
D gene: -
V gene: TRBV7-9
CDR3 DNA: TGTGCCAGCAGCTTTTCCCAGGGTCAGGGGGAGCTGTTTTTT
CDR3 protein: CASSFSQGQGELFF

J gene: TRBJ1-5
clone size: -
D gene: -
V gene: TRBV30
CDR3 DNA: TGTGCCTGGAGAGGAGGGGCCAATCAGCCCCAGCATTTT
CDR3 protein: CAWRGGANQPQHF